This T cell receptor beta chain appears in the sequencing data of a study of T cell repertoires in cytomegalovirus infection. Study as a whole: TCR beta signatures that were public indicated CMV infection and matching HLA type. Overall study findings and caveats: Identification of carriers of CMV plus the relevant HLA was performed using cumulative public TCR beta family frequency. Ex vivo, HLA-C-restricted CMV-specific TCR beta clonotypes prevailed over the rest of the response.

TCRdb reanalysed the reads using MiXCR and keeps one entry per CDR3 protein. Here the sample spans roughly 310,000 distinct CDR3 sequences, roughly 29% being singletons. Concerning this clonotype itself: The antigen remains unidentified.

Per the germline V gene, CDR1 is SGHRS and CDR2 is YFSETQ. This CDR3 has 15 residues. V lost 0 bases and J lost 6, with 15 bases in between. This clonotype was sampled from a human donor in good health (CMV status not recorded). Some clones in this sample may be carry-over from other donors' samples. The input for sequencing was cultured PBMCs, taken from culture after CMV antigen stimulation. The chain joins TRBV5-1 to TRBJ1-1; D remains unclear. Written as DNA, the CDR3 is TGCGCCAGCAGCTTGGCTCGGGTAAGGGAACCTGAAGCTTTCTTT. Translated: CASSLARVREPEAFF.